Listed below are T cell receptor beta chains from one sample, sequenced in a study of identifying expanded T cells in peripheral blood. Measured with immunoSEQ multiplex PCR; TCRdb has only the in-frame clones, and not every one. The sample comprises roughly 92,000 clones, roughly 91% of which are singletons, and 15% to 20% rests with the top ten. The material sequenced was blood. The receptors were sampled from a person aged 18-70 years in good health. Both conserved end residues are part of each CDR3. D genes are given only for firm matches. Size is stated for part of the rows, as once, few or many counts, or as a class when the clone is expanded.

NA	TRBV7-2	TRBJ1-1	NA	CASSLEVWGTEAFF	TGTGCCAGCAGCTTAGAAGTCTGGGGCACTGAAGCTTTCTTT
NA	TRBV5-6	TRBJ2-7	NA	CASSLTRNEQYF	TGTGCCAGCAGCTTAACCAGGAACGAGCAGTACTTC
NA	TRBV5-6	TRBJ1-1	NA	CASSLDSLVTFF	TGTGCCAGCAGCTTGGACTCCCTGGTAACTTTCTTT
NA	TRBV6-6	TRBJ2-2	NA	CATSRGGVDTGELFF	TGTGCCACCTCCAGAGGGGGTGTGGACACCGGGGAGCTGTTTTTT
NA	TRBV15	TRBJ2-5	NA	CATRAGPSQETQYF	TGTGCCACCAGAGCAGGGCCAAGTCAAGAGACCCAGTACTTC
TRBD2	TRBV28	TRBJ2-1	NA	CASSLAGARYNEQFF	TGTGCCAGCAGCTTAGCGGGGGCCCGGTACAATGAGCAGTTCTTC
TRBD2	TRBV7-9	TRBJ2-7	NA	CASSHQMGSGGSYEQYF	TGTGCCAGCAGCCACCAAATGGGAAGCGGGGGCTCCTACGAGCAGTACTTC
NA	TRBV2	TRBJ2-2	NA	CASSDWGITGELFF	TGTGCCAGCAGTGACTGGGGGATCACCGGGGAGCTGTTTTTT
NA	TRBV5-1	TRBJ2-5	NA	CASSPGPRTRPALETQYF	TGCGCCAGCAGCCCCGGCCCCCGGACGAGACCTGCCTTAGAGACCCAGTACTTC
NA	TRBV11-2	TRBJ2-7	NA	CASLDQKSYEQYF	TGTGCCAGCCTCGATCAGAAATCCTACGAGCAGTACTTC
NA	TRBV2	TRBJ2-4	once	CASSEGSGSPGKNIQYF	TGTGCCAGCAGTGAAGGATCGGGGTCGCCCGGCAAAAACATTCAGTACTTC
TRBD2	TRBV7-9	TRBJ2-5	NA	CASSLARPGLVQETQYF	TGTGCCAGCAGCTTAGCGCGCCCGGGACTAGTCCAAGAGACCCAGTACTTC
NA	TRBV29-1	TRBJ1-2	few	CSVEWNGAYGYTF	TGCAGCGTTGAATGGAACGGCGCCTATGGCTACACCTTC
NA	TRBV6-1	TRBJ2-7	NA	CASSEDRHPGHEQYF	TGTGCCAGCAGTGAAGACAGACACCCAGGGCACGAGCAGTACTTC
NA	TRBV9	TRBJ2-5	NA	CASSIGGGPSQETQYF	TGTGCCAGCAGCATCGGAGGGGGACCCAGTCAAGAGACCCAGTACTTC
TRBD1	TRBV18	TRBJ1-4	once	CASSPTTGGEELFF	TGTGCCAGCTCACCGACGACAGGGGGCGAGGAACTGTTTTTT
NA	TRBV6-4	TRBJ2-7	NA	CASSDKGEAYEQYF	TGTGCCAGCAGTGATAAAGGGGAGGCCTACGAGCAGTACTTC
NA	TRBV2	TRBJ2-7	NA	CASSEASENYEQYF	TGTGCCAGCAGTGAAGCCTCCGAGAACTACGAGCAGTACTTC
NA	TRBV5-4	TRBJ2-2	NA	CASSLPSGELFF	TGTGCCAGCAGCTTGCCCTCCGGGGAGCTGTTTTTT
NA	TRBV7-2	TRBJ1-5	NA	CASSLDGGSNQPQHF	TGTGCCAGCAGCTTAGACGGGGGCAGCAATCAGCCCCAGCATTTT
TRBD2	TRBV28	TRBJ2-5	NA	CASSKGGSGDTQYF	TGTGCCAGCAGCAAGGGTGGGAGCGGGGATACCCAGTACTTC
TRBD2	TRBV28	TRBJ2-3	NA	CASGTSGHTDTQYF	TGTGCCAGCGGTACTAGCGGACACACAGATACGCAGTATTTT
NA	TRBV19	TRBJ1-2	NA	CASSIRGRTYNYGYTF	TGTGCCAGTAGTATCCGTGGCAGGACCTATAACTATGGCTACACCTTC
NA	TRBV11-2	TRBJ1-5	NA	CASSPDFQLQPQHF	TGTGCCAGCAGCCCGGACTTCCAGCTCCAGCCCCAGCATTTT
NA	TRBV5-1	TRBJ2-3	NA	CASSLEGPTSTDTQYF	TGCGCCAGCAGCTTGGAGGGGCCCACTAGCACAGATACGCAGTATTTT
TRBD2	TRBV7-2	TRBJ2-1	NA	CASGLGGEFF	TGTGCCAGCGGTCTTGGGGGGGAGTTCTTC
NA	TRBV2	TRBJ1-4	NA	CASDARVSGEKLFF	TGTGCCAGCGATGCCAGGGTATCGGGGGAAAAACTGTTTTTT
TRBD1	TRBV6-6	TRBJ1-2	NA	CASSSTGVYGYTF	TGTGCCAGCAGTTCGACAGGGGTCTATGGCTACACCTTC
TRBD1	TRBV5-4	TRBJ1-3	NA	CASSYSPDRAGNTIYF	TGTGCCAGCAGCTACTCACCGGACAGGGCTGGAAACACCATATATTTT
TRBD1	TRBV9	TRBJ2-5	NA	CASSPGQGGQETQYF	TGTGCCAGCAGCCCGGGACAGGGGGGCCAAGAGACCCAGTACTTC
NA	TRBV11-2	TRBJ2-7	few	CASSLTLEQYF	TGTGCCAGCAGCTTAACCCTCGAGCAGTACTTC
TRBD2	TRBV5-1	TRBJ2-1	NA	CASSLGSGGPSYNEQFF	TGCGCCAGCAGCTTGGGGAGCGGGGGCCCCTCCTACAATGAGCAGTTCTTC
NA	TRBV10-2	TRBJ2-3	NA	CASTLPGDTQYF	TGCGCCAGCACCCTCCCTGGGGATACGCAGTATTTT
TRBD1	TRBV6-6	TRBJ1-6	NA	CASFESGTGLSPLHF	TGTGCCAGCTTCGAAAGCGGGACAGGGCTTTCACCCCTCCACTTT
NA	TRBV19	TRBJ1-1	once	CASSMYAGARTEAFF	TGTGCCAGTAGTATGTATGCGGGGGCGCGCACTGAAGCTTTCTTT
TRBD1	TRBV5-5	TRBJ2-5	NA	CASSLQGQETQYF	TGTGCCAGCAGCTTACAGGGGCAAGAGACCCAGTACTTC
NA	TRBV19	TRBJ2-7	NA	CASSARHLSEQYF	TGTGCCAGCTCAGCCCGGCATCTCAGCGAGCAGTACTTC